These 28 T cell receptor beta chains came from one sample sequenced in a study of T cells in Graves' hyperthyroidism and ophthalmopathy (dated by TCRdb to between 2017 and 2020). Library preparation used multiplex PCR. TCRdb shows the sequencer as Illumina HiSeq 2000. The TCR beta CDR3 regions were amplified from the RNA transcripts. The TCR CDR3 was subjected to a first round of RT-PCR using the HTBI primer set and the Qiagen OneStep RT-PCR kit. The raw public reads went through TCRdb reprocessing: fastp at Q25, MiXCR clone calling, in-frame beta chains kept. Under each unique CDR3 protein, matching rows form one entry showing the most common genes and DNA. The sample table shows some 460,000 distinct CDR3 sequences, and around 14% are seen once. The ten top clones hold about 14% of the sample. Sequenced sample: blood. The receptors derive from a woman younger than 30 with Graves' hyperthyroidism.

This clonotype showed up just a few times. The V gene is TRBV7-9, the J gene TRBJ2-1; the D gene is possibly TRBD2 (6 bases). The length of the CDR3 is 15 residues. Germline CDR1 SEHNR, CDR2 FQNEAQ (reference sequence). V lost 8 bases, J lost 3 bases, and 17 bases lay in between. This CDR3 reads CASARSGDFYNEQFF. CDR3 nucleotides: TGTGCCAGCGCCCGGTCGGGGGATTTCTACAATGAGCAGTTCTTC.

This clonotype was counted only a few times. The gene calls are TRBV19 and TRBJ1-1; D remains unclear. V lost 8 bases and J 3 bases, leaving 10 bases between the germline ends. Germline CDR1 LNHDA, CDR2 SQIVND (reference sequence). This CDR3 comprises 12 residues. DNA of the CDR3: TGTGCCAGTCGGCGATCTGACACTGAAGCTTTCTTT. This gives the protein CASRRSDTEAFF.

On this clonotype itself: This may be a read error: a much more frequent sequence differs by one nucleotide. The chain joins TRBV15 to TRBJ1-2, with 7 bases fitting TRBD1. Losses at the gene ends were 4 bases for V and 3 bases for J; bases not matched to a gene: 8. This CDR3 is built from 15 residues. Germline lookup yields CDR1 LNHNV and CDR2 YYDKDF (reference sequence). CDR3 nucleotide sequence: TGTGCCACCAGCACCCCCAGGGGGGGCCACTATGGCTACACCTTC. This codes for CATSTPRGGHYGYTF.

This clonotype was seen ten or more times. The CDR3 DNA follows: TGCAGTGCTAGGGAGGTTGGCGGGAGTCCCTACGAGCAGTACTTC. It is translated as CSAREVGGSPYEQYF. The chain has TRBV20-1 and TRBJ2-7; 7 bases agree with TRBD2. V trimming: 3 bases; J trimming: 2 bases; junction bases outside the gene matches: 10. The CDR3 is 15 amino acids. CDR1 DFQATT and CDR2 SNEGSKA come from the germline V gene (reference sequence).

The table lists this clonotype with many counts. The chain recombines TRBV29-1 with TRBJ1-2; perhaps TRBD1 as D (5 bases). The CDR3 runs to 14 residues. From germline, CDR1 is SQVTM and CDR2 ANQGSEA. With 2 bases removed from V and 4 bases from J, the gap between germline ends came to 14 bases. Here the CDR3 reads CSVENPMRGYGYTF. CDR3 coding DNA: TGCAGCGTTGAAAACCCCATGAGGGGCTATGGCTACACCTTC.

This clonotype has at least ten counts. The chain uses TRBV20-1 and TRBJ2-2, with 13 bases matching TRBD2. V dropped 0 bases and J dropped 8; count of bases not matched to a gene: 6. The CDR3 covers 16 residues. Germline CDR1 DFQATT, CDR2 SNEGSKA (reference sequence). This CDR3 is CSARDWTSGRGGELFF. Here the CDR3 DNA reads TGCAGTGCTAGAGATTGGACTAGCGGGAGAGGTGGGGAGCTGTTTTTT.

This clonotype has a count of ten or more. The V call is TRBV7-2, the J call TRBJ1-2; D is unresolved. Trimming pared 5 bases from V and 7 bases from J, leaving 14 bases between. CDR1 and CDR2 (germline): SGHTA, FQGNSA. This CDR3 is 13 amino acids long. CDR3 DNA: TGTGCCAGCAGCCCGGCTTTTGGTGCTGGCTACACCTTC. Translated: CASSPAFGAGYTF.

This clonotype has just one count. The chain links TRBV27 to TRBJ2-4; TRBD1 is a possible D gene (6 bases). Trimming removed 2 bases at V and 0 bases at J, with 8 bases between. The CDR3 length is 15 residues. Per germline, CDR1 MNHEY and CDR2 SMNVEV (reference sequence). The CDR3 nucleotides read TGTGCCAGCAGTTTACAGGGGATAGCCAAAAACATTCAGTACTTC. Residues: CASSLQGIAKNIQYF.

The rearrangement links TRBV4-1 to TRBJ2-1; D might be TRBD2 (5 bases). CDR1 and CDR2 from the germline V gene are MGHRA and YSYEKL. V was trimmed by 3 bases and J by 9 bases, leaving 15 bases between them. The CDR3 covers 14 residues. CDR3 in DNA: TGCGCCAGCAGCCACGGACTTCTACGAGCTGAGCAGTTCTTC. It specifies CASSHGLLRAEQFF.

This clonotype was seen ten or more times. The chain combines TRBV4-1 with TRBJ2-2; 10 bases map to TRBD1. The CDR3 spans 15 residues. Trimming took 4 bases from V and 5 from J; bases not matched to a gene: 4. Germline loops: CDR1 MGHRA, CDR2 YSYEKL. The CDR3: CASSRRDRGTGELFF. In nucleotides, the CDR3 is TGCGCCAGCAGCCGACGGGACAGGGGAACCGGGGAGCTGTTTTTT.

The sample holds many counts of this clonotype. The chain recombines TRBV12-3 or TRBV12-4 with TRBJ1-1; D uncertain. CDR3 length: 13 amino acids. The V end lost 2 bases, the J end lost 1 base, and 5 bases lay between the germline ends. Written as DNA, the CDR3 is TGTGCCAGCAGTTTAAAATCGAACACTGAAGCTTTCTTT. Its translation is CASSLKSNTEAFF.

This clonotype was seen repeatedly, ten times or more. The chain joins TRBV12-3 or TRBV12-4 to TRBJ2-7; D gene uncertain. The CDR3 spans 14 residues. V lost 7 bases to trimming and J lost 6 bases, with 19 bases between them. CDR3 bases: TGTGCCAGCAAACGGAGTTCGGGTTCGAGCGAGCAGTACTTC. Translating gives CASKRSSGSSEQYF.

The chain recombines TRBV9 with TRBJ1-1; 8 bases match TRBD1. The CDR3 runs to 15 residues. Germline CDR1 is SGDLS and CDR2 is YYNGEE. V shed 3 bases, J shed 4 bases, and the junction held 8 bases outside the gene matches. The CDR3 spells CASSGPGGAGTEAFF. The CDR3 nucleotides read TGTGCCAGCAGCGGCCCAGGGGGCGCAGGCACTGAAGCTTTCTTT.

This clonotype was observed a few times. CDR3 nucleotides: TGTGCCAGCAGCTTAGATGGGGATGGGACCGAGACCCAGTACTTC. Translation: CASSLDGDGTETQYF. The V call is TRBV11-3, the J call TRBJ2-5, with D perhaps TRBD1 or TRBD2 (5 bases each). Trimming left V 0 bases short and J 5 bases short, with 13 bases between. Germline assignment: CDR1 SGHNT and CDR2 YENEEA. The CDR3 runs to 15 residues.

The chain joins TRBV5-1 to TRBJ2-1; 8 bases line up with TRBD1. The CDR3 loop spans 15 amino acids. Germline trimming cut 0 bases from V and 3 bases from J; bases unmatched to any gene: 2. Looked up from germline, CDR1 is SGHRS and CDR2 is YFSETQ. CDR3 in DNA: TGCGCCAGCAGCTTGGGGGACAGGTACTACAATGAGCAGTTCTTC. It is translated as CASSLGDRYYNEQFF.

This clonotype was found many times. This chain connects TRBV27 to TRBJ2-3, with 11 bases that match TRBD2. J gave up 7 bases and V 8 bases, and 14 bases lay outside the gene matches. The CDR3 sequence is 16 residues long. Germline-derived CDR1 and CDR2 are MNHEY and SMNVEV (reference sequence). CDR3 bases: TGTGCCAGCTCTCGGTATGGAACTAGCGGGAGTTATACGCAGTATTTT. It translates to CASSRYGTSGSYTQYF.

This clonotype occurred a few times. The chain has TRBV20-1 and TRBJ2-4; tentative D call: TRBD2 (6 bases). Germline-derived CDR1 and CDR2 are DFQATT and SNEGSKA (reference sequence). This CDR3 has 15 residues. Trimming took 3 bases from V and 0 from J, leaving 12 bases between them. CDR3 coding DNA: TGCAGTGCTAGTTCGGGGGTACTAGCCAAAAACATTCAGTACTTC. It encodes CSASSGVLAKNIQYF.

The sample holds many counts of this clonotype. The chain has TRBV24-1 and TRBJ2-2; TRBD1 agrees at 7 bases. Germline CDR1 and CDR2: KGHDR and SFDVKD. V shed 4 bases and J 4 bases; nucleotides not matched to a gene: 8. The CDR3 totals 16 residues. CDR3 amino acids: CATSDADRVVTGELFF. The CDR3 bases are TGTGCCACCAGTGACGCAGACAGGGTCGTCACCGGGGAGCTGTTTTTT.

This clonotype was detected many times. The CDR3, as DNA: TGTGCCACCAGCACGGGACTTCGCCAAGAGACCCAGTACTTC. Translated, it gives CATSTGLRQETQYF. This sequence joins TRBV15 and TRBJ2-5; possibly TRBD2 for D (6 bases). The CDR3 consists of 14 residues. Trimming took 4 bases from V and 1 from J, leaving 10 bases between them. Per the germline V gene, CDR1 is LNHNV and CDR2 is YYDKDF (reference sequence).

This clonotype was observed many times. This rearrangement joins TRBV7-2 to TRBJ2-1, with 12 bases identical to TRBD2. Germline CDR1 is SGHTA and CDR2 is FQGNSA. CDR3 length: 17 amino acids. The J segment lost 10 bases and the V segment lost 1 base, leaving 11 bases of the junction unmatched. The CDR3 bases are TGTGCCAGCAGCTTAGGAGGACTAGCGGGGCCTCAGCGCGAGCAGTTCTTC. This sequence encodes CASSLGGLAGPQREQFF.

This clonotype was counted at least ten times. This sequence joins TRBV20-1 and TRBJ2-7, with 8 bases matching TRBD1. Germline assignment: CDR1 DFQATT and CDR2 SNEGSKA (reference sequence). J lost 2 bases, V lost 0 bases, and 6 bases had no gene match. The CDR3 contains 15 residues. The CDR3, as DNA: TGCAGTGCTAGAGACTCCGGGACAGGTACCTACGAGCAGTACTTC. Its protein is CSARDSGTGTYEQYF.

The gene calls are TRBV5-1 and TRBJ2-7; D is ambiguous. Looked up from germline, CDR1 is SGHRS and CDR2 is YFSETQ. The CDR3 covers 12 residues. V was clipped by 5 bases and J by 4 bases, with 10 bases between them. CDR3 DNA: TGCGCCAGCAGTGGGGAAGTTTACGAGCAGTACTTC. This translates into CASSGEVYEQYF.

This clonotype was seen repeatedly, ten times or more. The rearrangement joins TRBV15 to TRBJ2-4; the match to TRBD1 covers 12 bases. This CDR3 is 15 amino acids long. Germline trimming cut 10 bases from V and 3 bases from J; bases unmatched to any gene: 7. CDR1 is LNHNV, CDR2 YYDKDF, per germline (reference sequence). In DNA form, the CDR3 reads TGTGCCATTAGGGACAGGGGGCTTGACAAAAACATTCAGTACTTC. Protein sequence: CAIRDRGLDKNIQYF.

This clonotype was picked up many times. The V call is TRBV12-3 or TRBV12-4, the J call TRBJ2-5, with 11 bases fitting TRBD1. Germline trimming cut 4 bases from V and 7 bases from J; bases unmatched to any gene: 8. The CDR3 extends over 15 amino acids. The CDR3 reads CASSYGTGGVGTQYF. The CDR3 DNA sequence: TGTGCCAGCAGTTATGGGACAGGGGGTGTAGGGACCCAGTACTTC.

In its sample, this clonotype was seen a few times. The chain employs TRBV10-3 and TRBJ2-2; D gene unclear. Germline CDR1 and CDR2: ENHRY and SYGVKD. Trimming pared 7 bases from V and 5 bases from J, leaving 11 bases between. The CDR3 is 13 amino acids. CDR3: CAITPSQTGELFF. The CDR3 DNA reads TGTGCCATCACCCCAAGTCAGACCGGGGAGCTGTTTTTT.

This clonotype has a count of ten or more. The chain employs TRBV19 and TRBJ1-5; 9 nucleotides match TRBD1. The CDR3 consists of 16 residues. Germline V gene lookup returns CDR1 LNHDA and CDR2 SQIVND (reference sequence). V gave up 9 bases and J gave up 6 bases; unmatched junction bases: 15. CDR3 region: CASLSPGQGMGQPQHF. As DNA, the CDR3 is TGTGCCAGCCTAAGCCCGGGACAGGGTATGGGTCAGCCCCAGCATTTT.

This clonotype was seen repeatedly, ten times or more. V gene TRBV27 combines with J gene TRBJ1-2; maybe TRBD1 (5 bases). This CDR3 is built from 17 residues. Trimming pared 3 bases from V and 0 bases from J, leaving 17 bases between. Germline V CDR1 and CDR2: MNHEY, SMNVEV (reference sequence). The DNA for the CDR3 is TGTGCCAGCAGTTTTTCGTACGAGACAGACGCTAACTATGGCTACACCTTC. Translation gives CASSFSYETDANYGYTF.

There are a few counts of this clonotype. The gene calls are TRBV13 and TRBJ1-1; D is perhaps TRBD1 (5 bases). This CDR3 comprises 15 residues. Germline CDR1 PRHDT, CDR2 FYEKMQ (reference sequence). V was clipped by 2 bases and J by 0 bases, with 10 bases between them. The CDR3 spells CASSLKGTLNTEAFF. The CDR3 DNA sequence: TGTGCCAGCAGCTTAAAAGGGACGCTGAACACTGAAGCTTTCTTT.